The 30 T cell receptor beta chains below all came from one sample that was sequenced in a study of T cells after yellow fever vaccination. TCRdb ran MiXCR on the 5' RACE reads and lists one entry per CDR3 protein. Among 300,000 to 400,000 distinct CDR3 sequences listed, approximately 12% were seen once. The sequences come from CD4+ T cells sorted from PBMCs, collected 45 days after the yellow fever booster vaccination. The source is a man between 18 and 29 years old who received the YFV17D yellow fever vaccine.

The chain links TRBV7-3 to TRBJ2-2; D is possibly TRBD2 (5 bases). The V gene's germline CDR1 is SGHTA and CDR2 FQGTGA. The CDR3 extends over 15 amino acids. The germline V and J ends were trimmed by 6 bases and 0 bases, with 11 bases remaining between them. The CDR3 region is CASSPDYANTGELFF. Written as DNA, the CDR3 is TGTGCCAGCAGTCCAGACTATGCGAACACCGGGGAGCTGTTTTTT. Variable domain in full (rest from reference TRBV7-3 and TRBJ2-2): GAGVSQTPSNKVTEKGKYVELRCDPISGHTALYWYRQSLGQGPEFLIYFQGTGAADDSGLPNDRFFAVRPEGSVSTLKIQRTERGDSAVYLCASSPDYANTGELFFGEGSRLTVL.

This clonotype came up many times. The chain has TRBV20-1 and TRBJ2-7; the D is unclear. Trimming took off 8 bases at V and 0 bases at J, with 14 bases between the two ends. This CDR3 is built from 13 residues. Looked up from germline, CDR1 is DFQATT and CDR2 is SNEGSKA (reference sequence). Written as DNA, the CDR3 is TGCAGTCTCCGCCGCGAGTACTCCTACGAGCAGTACTTC. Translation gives CSLRREYSYEQYF.

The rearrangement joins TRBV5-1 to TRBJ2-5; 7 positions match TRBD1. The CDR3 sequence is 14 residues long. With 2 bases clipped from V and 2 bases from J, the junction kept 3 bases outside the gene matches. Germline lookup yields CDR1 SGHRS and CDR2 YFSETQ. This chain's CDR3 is CASSFGTVQETQYF. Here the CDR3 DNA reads TGCGCCAGCAGCTTTGGGACAGTGCAAGAGACCCAGTACTTC.

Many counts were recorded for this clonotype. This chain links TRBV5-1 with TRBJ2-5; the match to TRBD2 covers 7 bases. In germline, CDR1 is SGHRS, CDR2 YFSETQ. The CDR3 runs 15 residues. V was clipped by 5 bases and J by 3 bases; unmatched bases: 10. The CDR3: CASSKAGTTEETQYF. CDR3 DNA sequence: TGCGCCAGCAGTAAGGCCGGGACTACCGAAGAGACCCAGTACTTC.

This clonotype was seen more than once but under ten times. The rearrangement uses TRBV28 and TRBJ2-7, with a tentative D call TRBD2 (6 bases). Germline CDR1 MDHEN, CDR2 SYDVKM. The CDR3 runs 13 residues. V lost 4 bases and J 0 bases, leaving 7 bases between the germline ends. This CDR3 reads CASSSGSSYEQYV. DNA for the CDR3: TGTGCCAGCAGTTCCGGGAGCTCCTACGAGCAGTACGTC.

CDR3 bases: TGTGCCATCAAGGTCGGGACTAGCGGGGGGGCGGAGGAGACCCAGTACTTC. Translating gives CAIKVGTSGGAEETQYF. V usage is TRBV10-3 and J usage is TRBJ2-5; 16 bases fit TRBD2. J lost 5 bases, V lost 7 bases, and 10 bases had no gene match. CDR1 and CDR2 (germline): ENHRY, SYGVKD. The CDR3 sequence is 17 residues long.

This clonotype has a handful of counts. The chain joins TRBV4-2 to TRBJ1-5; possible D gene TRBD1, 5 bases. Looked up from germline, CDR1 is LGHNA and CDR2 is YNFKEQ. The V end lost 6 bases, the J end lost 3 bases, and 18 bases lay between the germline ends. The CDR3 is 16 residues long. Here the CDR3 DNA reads TGTGCCAGCAGAGAAAATGAAGGGGCTTTCAATCAGCCCCAGCATTTT. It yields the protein CASRENEGAFNQPQHF.

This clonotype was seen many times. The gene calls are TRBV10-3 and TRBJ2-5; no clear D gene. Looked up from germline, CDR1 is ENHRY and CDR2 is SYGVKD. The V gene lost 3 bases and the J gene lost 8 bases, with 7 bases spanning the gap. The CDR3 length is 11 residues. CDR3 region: CAISDGLTQYF. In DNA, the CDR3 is TGTGCCATCAGTGATGGGTTAACCCAGTACTTC.

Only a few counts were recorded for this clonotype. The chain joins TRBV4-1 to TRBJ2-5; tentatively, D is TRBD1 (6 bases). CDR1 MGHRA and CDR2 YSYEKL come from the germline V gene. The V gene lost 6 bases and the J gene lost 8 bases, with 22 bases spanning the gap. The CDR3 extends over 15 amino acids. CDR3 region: CASSSQGRSRGTQYF. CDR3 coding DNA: TGCGCCAGCAGTAGCCAAGGAAGGAGCAGGGGAACCCAGTACTTC.

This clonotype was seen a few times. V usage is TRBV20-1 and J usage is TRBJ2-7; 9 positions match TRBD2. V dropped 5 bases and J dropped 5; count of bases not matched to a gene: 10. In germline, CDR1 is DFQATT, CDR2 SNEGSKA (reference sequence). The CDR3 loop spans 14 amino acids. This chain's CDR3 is CSALNQGLAHEQYF. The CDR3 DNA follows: TGCAGTGCTCTCAACCAGGGACTAGCCCACGAGCAGTACTTC.

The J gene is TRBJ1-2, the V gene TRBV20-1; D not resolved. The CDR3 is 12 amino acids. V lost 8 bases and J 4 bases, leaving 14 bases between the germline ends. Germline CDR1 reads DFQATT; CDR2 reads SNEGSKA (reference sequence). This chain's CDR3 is CSLPSNSYGYTF. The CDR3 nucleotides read TGCAGTCTACCAAGTAACAGCTATGGCTACACCTTC.

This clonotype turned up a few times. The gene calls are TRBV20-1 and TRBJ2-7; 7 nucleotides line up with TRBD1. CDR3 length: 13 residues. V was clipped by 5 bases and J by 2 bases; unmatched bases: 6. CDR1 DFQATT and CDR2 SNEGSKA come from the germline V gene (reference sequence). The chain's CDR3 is CSAPRQGTYEQYF. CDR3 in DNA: TGCAGTGCTCCCCGACAGGGCACCTACGAGCAGTACTTC.

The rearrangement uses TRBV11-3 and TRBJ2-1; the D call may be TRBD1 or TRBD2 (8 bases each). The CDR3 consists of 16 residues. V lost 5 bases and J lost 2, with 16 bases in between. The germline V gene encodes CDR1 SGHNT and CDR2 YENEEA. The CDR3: CASSPGGGGTYNEQFF. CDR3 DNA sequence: TGTGCCAGCAGCCCAGGGGGCGGGGGGACCTACAATGAGCAGTTCTTC.

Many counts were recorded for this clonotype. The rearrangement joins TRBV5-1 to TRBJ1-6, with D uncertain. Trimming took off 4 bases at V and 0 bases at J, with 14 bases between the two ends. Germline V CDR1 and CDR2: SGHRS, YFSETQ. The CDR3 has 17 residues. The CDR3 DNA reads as TGCGCCAGCAGCGTCACAGCTCCAAGCTCCTATAATTCACCCCTCCACTTT. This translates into CASSVTAPSSYNSPLHF.

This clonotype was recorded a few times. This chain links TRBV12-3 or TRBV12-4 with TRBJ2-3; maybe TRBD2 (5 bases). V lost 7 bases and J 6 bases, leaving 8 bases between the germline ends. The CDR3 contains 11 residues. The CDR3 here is CASNIADTQYF. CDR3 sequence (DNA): TGTGCCAGCAACATAGCGGATACGCAGTATTTT.

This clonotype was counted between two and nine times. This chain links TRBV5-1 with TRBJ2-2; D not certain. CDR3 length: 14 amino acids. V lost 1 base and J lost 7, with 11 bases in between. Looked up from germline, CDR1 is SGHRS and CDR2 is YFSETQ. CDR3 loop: CASSLIEAGGELFF. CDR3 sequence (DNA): TGCGCCAGCAGCTTGATCGAGGCTGGCGGGGAGCTGTTTTTT.

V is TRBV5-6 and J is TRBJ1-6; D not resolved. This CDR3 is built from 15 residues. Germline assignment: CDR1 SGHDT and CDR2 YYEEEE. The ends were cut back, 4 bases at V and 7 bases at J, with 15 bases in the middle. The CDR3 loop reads CASSLVDLVNSPLHF. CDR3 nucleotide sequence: TGTGCCAGCAGCCTAGTGGATCTGGTGAATTCACCCCTCCACTTT.

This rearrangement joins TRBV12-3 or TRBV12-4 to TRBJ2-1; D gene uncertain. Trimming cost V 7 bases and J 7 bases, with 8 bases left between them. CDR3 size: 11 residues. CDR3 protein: CASTYGNEQFF. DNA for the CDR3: TGTGCCAGCACTTACGGGAATGAGCAGTTCTTC.

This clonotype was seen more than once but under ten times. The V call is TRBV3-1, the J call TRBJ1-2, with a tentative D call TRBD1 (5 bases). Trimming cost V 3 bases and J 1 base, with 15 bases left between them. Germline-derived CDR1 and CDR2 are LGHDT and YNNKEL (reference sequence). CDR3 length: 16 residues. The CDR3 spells CASSQVRGSGNYGYTF. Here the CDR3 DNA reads TGTGCCAGCAGCCAGGTCCGGGGGTCGGGTAACTATGGCTACACCTTC.

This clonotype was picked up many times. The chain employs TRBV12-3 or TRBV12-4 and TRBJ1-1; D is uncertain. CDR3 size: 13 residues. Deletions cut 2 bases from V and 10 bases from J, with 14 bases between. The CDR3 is CASSLFAKPVAFF. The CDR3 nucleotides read TGTGCCAGCAGTTTATTCGCTAAACCGGTAGCTTTCTTT.

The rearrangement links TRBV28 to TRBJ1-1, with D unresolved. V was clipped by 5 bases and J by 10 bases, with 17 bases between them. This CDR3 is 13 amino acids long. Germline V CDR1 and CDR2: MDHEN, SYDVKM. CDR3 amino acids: CASSLDGLGGAFF. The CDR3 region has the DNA TGTGCCAGCAGTCTGGACGGTTTGGGTGGAGCTTTCTTT.

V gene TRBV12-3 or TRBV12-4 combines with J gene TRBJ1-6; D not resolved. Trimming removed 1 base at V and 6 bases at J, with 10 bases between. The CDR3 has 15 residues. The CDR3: CASSLGRAFNSPLHF. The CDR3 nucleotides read TGTGCCAGCAGTTTAGGCCGGGCCTTTAATTCACCCCTCCACTTT.

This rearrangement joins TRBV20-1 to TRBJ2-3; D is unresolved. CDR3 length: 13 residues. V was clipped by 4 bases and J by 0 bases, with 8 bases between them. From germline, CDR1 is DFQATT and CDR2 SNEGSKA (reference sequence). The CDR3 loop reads CSAKGPSTDTQYF. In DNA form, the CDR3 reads TGCAGTGCTAAGGGCCCTAGCACAGATACGCAGTATTTT.

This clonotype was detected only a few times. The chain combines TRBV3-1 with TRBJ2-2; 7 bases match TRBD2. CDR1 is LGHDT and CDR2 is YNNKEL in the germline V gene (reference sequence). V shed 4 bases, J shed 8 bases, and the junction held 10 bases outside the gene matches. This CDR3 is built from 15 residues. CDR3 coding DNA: TGTGCCAGCAGCCTAATCGGGGGGTCAAGAGGGGAGCTGTTTTTT. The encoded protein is CASSLIGGSRGELFF.

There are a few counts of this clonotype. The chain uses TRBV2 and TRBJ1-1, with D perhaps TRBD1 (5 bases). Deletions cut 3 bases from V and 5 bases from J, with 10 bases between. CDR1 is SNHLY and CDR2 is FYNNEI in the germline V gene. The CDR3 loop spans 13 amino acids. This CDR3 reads CASSEGGTTEAFF. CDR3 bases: TGTGCCAGCAGTGAGGGGGGGACGACTGAAGCTTTCTTT. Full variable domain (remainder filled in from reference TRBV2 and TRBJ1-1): EPEVTQTPSHQVTQMGQEVILRCVPISNHLYFYWYRQILGQKVEFLVSFYNNEISEKSEIFDDQFSVERPDGSNFTLKIRSTKLEDSAMYFCASSEGGTTEAFFGQGTRLTVV.

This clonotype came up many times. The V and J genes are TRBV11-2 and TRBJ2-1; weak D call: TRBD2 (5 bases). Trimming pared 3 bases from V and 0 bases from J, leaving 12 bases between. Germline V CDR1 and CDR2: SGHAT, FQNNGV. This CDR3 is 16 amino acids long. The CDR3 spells CASSLVWRSSYNEQFF. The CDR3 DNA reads TGTGCCAGCAGCTTGGTATGGAGGAGCTCCTACAATGAGCAGTTCTTC.

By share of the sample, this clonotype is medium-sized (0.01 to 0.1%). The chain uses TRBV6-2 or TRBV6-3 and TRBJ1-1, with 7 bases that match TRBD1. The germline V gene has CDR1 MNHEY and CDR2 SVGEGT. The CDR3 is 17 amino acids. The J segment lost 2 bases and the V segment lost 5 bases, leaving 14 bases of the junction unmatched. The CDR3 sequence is CASSIRPQGSINTEAFF. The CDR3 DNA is TGTGCCAGCAGTATCCGACCACAGGGGTCTATTAACACTGAAGCTTTCTTT.

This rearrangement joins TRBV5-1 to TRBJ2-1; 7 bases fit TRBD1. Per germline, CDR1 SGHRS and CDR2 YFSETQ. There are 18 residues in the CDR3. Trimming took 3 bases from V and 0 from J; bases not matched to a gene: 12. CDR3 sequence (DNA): TGCGCCAGCAGCTCCAGGGGGATTGGGCGGGTCTCCTACAATGAGCAGTTCTTC. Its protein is CASSSRGIGRVSYNEQFF.

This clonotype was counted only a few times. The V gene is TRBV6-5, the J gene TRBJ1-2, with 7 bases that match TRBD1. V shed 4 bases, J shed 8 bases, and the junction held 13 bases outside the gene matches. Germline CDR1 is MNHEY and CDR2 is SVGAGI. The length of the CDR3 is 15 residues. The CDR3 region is CASSSYQGELYGYTF. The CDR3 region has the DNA TGTGCCAGCAGTTCATACCAGGGGGAGCTCTACGGCTACACCTTC.

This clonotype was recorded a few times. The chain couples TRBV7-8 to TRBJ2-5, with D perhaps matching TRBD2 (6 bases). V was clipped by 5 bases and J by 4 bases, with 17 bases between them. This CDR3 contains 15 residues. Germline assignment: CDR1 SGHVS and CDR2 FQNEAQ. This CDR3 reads CASSPEGFGGETQYF. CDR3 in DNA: TGTGCCAGCAGCCCAGAGGGTTTCGGGGGAGAGACCCAGTACTTC.